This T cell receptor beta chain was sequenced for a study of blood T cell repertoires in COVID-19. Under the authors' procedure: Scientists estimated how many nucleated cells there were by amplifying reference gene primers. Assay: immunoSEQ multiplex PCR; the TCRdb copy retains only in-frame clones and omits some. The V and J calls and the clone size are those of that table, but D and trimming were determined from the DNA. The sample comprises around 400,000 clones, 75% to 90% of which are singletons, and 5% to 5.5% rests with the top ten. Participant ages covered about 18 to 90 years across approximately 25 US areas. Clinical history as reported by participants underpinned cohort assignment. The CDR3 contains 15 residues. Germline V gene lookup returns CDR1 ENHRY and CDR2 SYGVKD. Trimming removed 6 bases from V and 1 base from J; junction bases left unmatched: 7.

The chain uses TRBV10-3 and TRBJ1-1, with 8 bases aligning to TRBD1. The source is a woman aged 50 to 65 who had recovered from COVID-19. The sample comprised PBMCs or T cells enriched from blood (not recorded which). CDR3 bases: TGTGCCATCAGAGGTACGGGACAGGAGAACACTGAAGCTTTCTTT. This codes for CAIRGTGQENTEAFF.